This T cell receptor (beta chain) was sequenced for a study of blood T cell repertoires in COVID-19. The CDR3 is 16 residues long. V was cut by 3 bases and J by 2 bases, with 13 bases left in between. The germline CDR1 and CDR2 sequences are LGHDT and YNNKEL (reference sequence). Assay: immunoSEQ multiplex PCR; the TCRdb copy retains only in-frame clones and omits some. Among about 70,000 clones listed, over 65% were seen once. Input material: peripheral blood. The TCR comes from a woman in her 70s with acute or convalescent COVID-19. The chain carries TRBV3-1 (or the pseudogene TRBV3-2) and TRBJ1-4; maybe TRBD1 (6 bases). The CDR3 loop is CASSHISGDTNEKLFF. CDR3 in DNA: TGTGCCAGCAGCCATATTTCAGGGGATACTAATGAAAAACTGTTTTTT.